Below, one T cell receptor (beta chain) is given with its context. Its antigen is not known. The record originates from a study of T cell clonotyping in hematopoietic cell transplantation. The germline CDR1 and CDR2 sequences are GTSNPN and SVGIG (reference sequence). V shed 3 bases and J 3 bases; nucleotides not matched to a gene: 12. This CDR3 has 16 amino acids. Data came from immunoSEQ multiplex PCR; TCRdb stores just in-frame clones and leaves some out. Of fewer than 15,000 clones listed, just over 85% are singletons. Findings of the study overall: Graft donor and pretransplant recipient Inverse Simpson Index values predicted broader posttransplant TCR diversity.

This sample comprised PBMCs, obtained 100 days after allogeneic stem cell transplant. The TCR was taken from a male patient aged 50 to 59 who had an allogeneic stem cell transplant from an unrelated donor, so T cells may come from the graft donor. Some clones in this sample may be carry-over from other donors' samples. J is TRBJ2-7 and V is TRBV30, with TRBD1 matching 9 bases. The CDR3: CAWRNDLGTGFYEQYF. The CDR3 region has the DNA TGTGCCTGGAGAAACGATTTGGGGACAGGGTTCTACGAGCAGTACTTC.